This entry concerns a single T cell receptor beta chain. The CDR3 runs to 12 residues. V dropped 7 bases and J dropped 4; count of bases not matched to a gene: 6. Germline CDR1 and CDR2: SQVTM and ANQGSEA. Original methodology: Amplification of reference gene primers provided the estimated nucleated cell counts. Here immunoSEQ multiplex PCR was the method, and the copy in TCRdb shows in-frame clones only, minus some. V and J calls and clone size are as listed in that table; D and trimming were resolved from the DNA. The sample consists of around 50,000 clones, around 88% of them appearing once. These data come from a study of blood T cell repertoires in COVID-19. Study-wide context: Material from acute and convalescent COVID-19 was sourced from the United States, Italy and Spain. PBMCs, B-cell-depleted T cells, or T cells were the source of the cDNA or gDNA that made up the material.

Sequencing used peripheral blood. The chain carries TRBV29-1 and TRBJ2-5, with 7 nucleotides matching TRBD2. The clonotype originates from a human donor in a cohort sampled during active COVID-19. CDR3 coding DNA: TGCAGCGCCGGGGGGTTAGGAGAGACCCAGTACTTC. This codes for CSAGGLGETQYF.